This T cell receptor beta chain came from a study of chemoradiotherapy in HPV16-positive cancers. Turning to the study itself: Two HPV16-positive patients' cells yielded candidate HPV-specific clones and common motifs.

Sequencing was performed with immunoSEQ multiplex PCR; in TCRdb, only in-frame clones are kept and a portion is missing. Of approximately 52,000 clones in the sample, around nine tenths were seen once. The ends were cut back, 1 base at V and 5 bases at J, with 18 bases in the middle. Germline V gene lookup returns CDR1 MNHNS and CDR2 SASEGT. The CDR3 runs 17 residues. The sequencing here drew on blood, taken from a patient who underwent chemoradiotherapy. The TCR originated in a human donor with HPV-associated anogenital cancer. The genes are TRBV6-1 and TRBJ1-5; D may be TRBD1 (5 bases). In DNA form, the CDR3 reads TGTGCCAGCAGTGAAGGGCTCAGGGACTATTGGGATCAGCCCCAGCATTTT. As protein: CASSEGLRDYWDQPQHF.